The present TCR beta chain was sequenced within a study of blood T cell repertoires in COVID-19. The wider study: Acute and convalescent COVID-19 samples came from the United States, Italy and Spain. Sources were T cells, B-cell-depleted T cells, or PBMCs; the material itself was cDNA or gDNA.

Per the study methods: Estimation of nucleated cell counts was performed using reference gene primer amplification. The method was immunoSEQ multiplex PCR; TCRdb's version includes in-frame clones alone and lacks a portion of them. The V and J calls and clone size come from that table; D and trimming were worked out from the DNA. The top ten hold roughly 3.9% of the sample, which has some 200,000 clones, just under 90% seen once. This clone has just one count. The junction departs from germline at one end; a sequencing error may be responsible. Germline CDR1 is SGHRS and CDR2 is YFSETQ. The CDR3 covers 15 residues.

The chain couples TRBV5-1 to TRBJ1-5; TRBD1 matches 7 bases. The sample consisted of peripheral blood. The origin of this receptor is a man aged 18 to 29 with active or convalescent COVID-19. The CDR3 spells CASRLGTDANQPQHF. The CDR3 DNA is TGCGCCAGCAGGTTGGGGACAGATGCCAATCAGCCCCAGCATTTT.